This TCR beta chain was sequenced in a study of OX40 agonist ivuxolimab in advanced cancers. Study-level information: Head and neck, renal cell, melanoma or hepatocellular carcinoma were the cancers that dose-escalation patients had. Study results and caveats: CD8+ T cells averaged more expanded clones than CD4+.

V was shortened by 6 bases and J by 3 bases, with 7 bases between the two germline ends. This CDR3 comprises 12 residues. Germline-derived CDR1 and CDR2 are MNHNS and SASEGT. A remark on this clone: Antigen: not known.

Samples were taken at baseline and on day 1 of cycles 4 and 7. Some clones are missing from TCRdb's copy, which holds only in-frame ones; the method was immunoSEQ multiplex PCR. The table shows 45,000 to 60,000 clones, with approximately 90% occurring only once. Sequenced here: CD4+ or CD8+ T cells sorted from blood, sampled in a trial of the OX40 agonist ivuxolimab. This clonotype was sampled from an adult with an advanced solid tumor such as melanoma, head and neck, liver or kidney cancer. The rearrangement uses TRBV6-1 and TRBJ2-3; D ambiguous. The CDR3 reads CASRDVTDTQYF. For the CDR3, the DNA is TGTGCCAGCAGGGATGTGACAGATACGCAGTATTTT.